This is a list of T cell receptor beta chains from one sample in a study of prognosis after radiotherapy for stage I lung cancer. TCRdb itself ran the multiplex PCR reads through MiXCR, one entry per CDR3 protein. Of fewer than 30,000 distinct CDR3 sequences detected, more than 45% appear once; the ten largest clones hold under 15%. The sample in question was PBMCs, obtained before or after stereotactic body radiation therapy (not recorded which). The origin of the receptors is a donor over 45 with non-small cell lung cancer. The CDR3 runs from the conserved cysteine through the conserved F or W. D genes are given only for firm matches. Size tells how often a clone was seen (once, few, many) or the class of an expanded clone, and some rows leave it out.

d_call: NA
clone_size: many
j_call: TRBJ2-7
v_call: TRBV3-1
cdr3_nt: TGTGCCAGCAGCCACCGGACCTCCTACGAGCAGTACTTC
cdr3_aa: CASSHRTSYEQYF

d_call: TRBD1
clone_size: many
j_call: TRBJ2-1
v_call: TRBV29-1
cdr3_nt: TGCAGCGTTCAAACCGGGACAGGGCTGAATGAGCAGTTCTTC
cdr3_aa: CSVQTGTGLNEQFF

d_call: TRBD2
clone_size: many
j_call: TRBJ2-7
v_call: TRBV5-1
cdr3_nt: TGCGCCAGCAGCCCCCGGGGGGGCCTCTACGAGCAGTACTTC
cdr3_aa: CASSPRGGLYEQYF

d_call: TRBD1
clone_size: many
j_call: TRBJ1-3
v_call: TRBV29-1
cdr3_nt: TGCAGCGTTGTAGGGACAGGGGGCGCAGCTGGAAACACCATATATTTT
cdr3_aa: CSVVGTGGAAGNTIYF

d_call: NA
clone_size: many
j_call: TRBJ2-7
v_call: TRBV28
cdr3_nt: TGTGCCAGCAGTACCCCAGGGAGCTCCTACGAGCAGTACTTC
cdr3_aa: CASSTPGSSYEQYF

d_call: NA
clone_size: many
j_call: TRBJ2-7
v_call: TRBV3-1
cdr3_nt: TGTGCCAGCAGCCAAGCAGGGGTTAAGGCCTACGAGCAGTACTTC
cdr3_aa: CASSQAGVKAYEQYF

d_call: NA
clone_size: few
j_call: TRBJ2-1
v_call: TRBV30
cdr3_nt: TGTGCCTGGAGTCGGGATAGTTCCTACAATGAGCAGTTCTTC
cdr3_aa: CAWSRDSSYNEQFF

d_call: NA
clone_size: NA
j_call: TRBJ1-6
v_call: TRBV6-1
cdr3_nt: TGTGCCAGCAAAGCCTACCCCTTTTACGGCAATTCACCCCTCCACTTT
cdr3_aa: CASKAYPFYGNSPLHF

d_call: TRBD2
clone_size: many
j_call: TRBJ2-5
v_call: TRBV12-3/TRBV12-4
cdr3_nt: TGTGCCAGCAGTTTCTCGGGGGGGGCAGTGGAGACCCAGTACTTC
cdr3_aa: CASSFSGGAVETQYF

d_call: NA
clone_size: many
j_call: TRBJ2-6
v_call: TRBV19
cdr3_nt: TGTGCCAGTAGTATAGTTGGTGCTGGGGCCAACGTCCTGACTTTC
cdr3_aa: CASSIVGAGANVLTF

d_call: NA
clone_size: many
j_call: TRBJ1-1
v_call: TRBV5-6
cdr3_nt: TGTGCCAGCAGCTTGGAGCGGGGAGTGGTCACTGAAGCTTTCTTT
cdr3_aa: CASSLERGVVTEAFF

d_call: NA
clone_size: medium-sized
j_call: TRBJ2-7
v_call: TRBV20-1
cdr3_nt: TGCAGTGCCTCAAGACCGAGCTCCTACGAGCAGTACTTC
cdr3_aa: CSASRPSSYEQYF

d_call: NA
clone_size: medium-sized
j_call: TRBJ2-3
v_call: TRBV15
cdr3_nt: TGTGCCACCAACCGGGACGGTAGCACAGATACGCAGTATTTT
cdr3_aa: CATNRDGSTDTQYF

d_call: TRBD1
clone_size: NA
j_call: TRBJ2-3
v_call: TRBV28
cdr3_nt: TGTGCCAGCAGTCCCGGGGACAGGGGGACAGATACGCAGTATTTT
cdr3_aa: CASSPGDRGTDTQYF

d_call: NA
clone_size: many
j_call: TRBJ2-1
v_call: TRBV18
cdr3_nt: TGTGCCAGCTCACCAGTTGGGTGGACAGATGAGCAGTTCTTC
cdr3_aa: CASSPVGWTDEQFF

d_call: NA
clone_size: NA
j_call: TRBJ1-6
v_call: TRBV7-2
cdr3_nt: TGTGCCAGCAGCTTAAGCAATGGAAACTCACCCCTCCACTTT
cdr3_aa: CASSLSNGNSPLHF

d_call: NA
clone_size: NA
j_call: TRBJ2-7
v_call: TRBV20-1
cdr3_nt: TGCAGTCCAAGAGCGGGCGCCTACGAGCAGTACTTC
cdr3_aa: CSPRAGAYEQYF

d_call: NA
clone_size: many
j_call: TRBJ2-2
v_call: TRBV19
cdr3_nt: TGTGCCAGTAGTATCGACAGGCCGAACACCGGGGAGCTGTTTTTT
cdr3_aa: CASSIDRPNTGELFF

d_call: NA
clone_size: NA
j_call: TRBJ2-3
v_call: TRBV6-2/TRBV6-3
cdr3_nt: TGTGCCATCATTCCCGGGACCATGTCCACAGATACGCAGTATTTT
cdr3_aa: CAIIPGTMSTDTQYF

d_call: TRBD2
clone_size: medium-sized
j_call: TRBJ2-3
v_call: TRBV28
cdr3_nt: TGTGCCAGCGCATTTACTAGCGGCACAGATACGCAGTATTTT
cdr3_aa: CASAFTSGTDTQYF

d_call: NA
clone_size: NA
j_call: TRBJ2-3
v_call: TRBV24-1
cdr3_nt: TGTGCCACCAGTGATTTCGGGGCAAACACAGATACGCAGTATTTT
cdr3_aa: CATSDFGANTDTQYF

d_call: NA
clone_size: many
j_call: TRBJ2-5
v_call: TRBV20-1
cdr3_nt: TGCAGTGCTAGTGGGGGCTTCCAAGAGACCCAGTACTTC
cdr3_aa: CSASGGFQETQYF

d_call: TRBD1
clone_size: many
j_call: TRBJ2-3
v_call: TRBV24-1
cdr3_nt: TGTGCCACCAGTGAACCTCAGGGGGATCGAACAGATACGCAGTATTTT
cdr3_aa: CATSEPQGDRTDTQYF